One sample yielded the 32 T cell receptor beta chains listed below, sequenced in a study of read filtering for tumor transcriptome and immune sequencing. This library used roughly 400 ng RNA and molecular barcoded adaptors spanning alpha/delta and beta/gamma chains. Each CDR3 protein gets one entry after TCRdb re-called the reads with MiXCR. The data hold around 40,000 distinct CDR3 sequences, with roughly an eighth observed a single time. Input material: a population of CD138-negative cells sorted from bone marrow. These receptors came from a donor at least 40 years old with multiple myeloma.

Ten or more counts support this clonotype. The rearrangement joins TRBV5-1 to TRBJ2-2; no definite D call. Germline CDR1 reads SGHRS; CDR2 reads YFSETQ. The CDR3 has 14 amino acids. V lost 0 bases and J 5 bases, leaving 8 bases between the germline ends. CDR3 nucleotides: TGCGCCAGCAGCTTGGGACCTTATACCGGGGAGCTGTTTTTT. This gives the protein CASSLGPYTGELFF.

This clonotype occurred many times. The CDR3 sequence is CASSLGGLSAEQYF. The CDR3 bases are TGTGCCAGCAGCTTAGGCGGACTCAGTGCCGAGCAGTACTTC. V gene TRBV7-9 combines with J gene TRBJ2-7, with TRBD2 as a possible D gene (5 bases). CDR1 and CDR2 from the germline V gene are SEHNR and FQNEAQ (reference sequence). The CDR3 length is 14 residues. Between the trimmed V and J ends, which lost 1 base and 6 bases, there was a span of 13 bases.

This clonotype was picked up many times. This chain connects TRBV7-9 to TRBJ2-7, with TRBD1 as a possible D gene (9 bases). The CDR3 has 16 residues. The germline V gene has CDR1 SEHNR and CDR2 FQNEAQ (reference sequence). V lost 5 bases, J lost 4 bases, and 21 bases lay in between. For the CDR3, the DNA is TGTGCCAGCAGCCAAAACAGGGGGCGCGGGGGGTACGAGCAGTACTTC. It translates to CASSQNRGRGGYEQYF. The whole variable domain, remainder taken from reference TRBV7-9 and TRBJ2-7, is DTGVSQNPRHKITKRGQNVTFRCDPISEHNRLYWYRQTLGQGPEFLTYFQNEAQLEKSRLLSDRFSAERPKGSFSTLEIQRTEQGDSAMYLCASSQNRGRGGYEQYFGPGTRLTVT.

This chain uses TRBV7-6 with TRBJ2-6; D is ambiguous. This CDR3 has 16 amino acids. V gave up 6 bases and J gave up 4 bases, with 16 bases separating them. Germline loops: CDR1 SGHVS, CDR2 FNYEAQ. The CDR3 reads CASRSRYLLGANVLTF. CDR3 nucleotide sequence: TGTGCCAGCAGGAGTCGGTACCTCCTAGGGGCCAACGTCCTGACTTTC.

This clonotype was detected ten times or more. The J gene is TRBJ2-7, the V gene TRBV29-1; D gene ambiguous. The germline V and J ends were trimmed by 1 base and 7 bases, with 11 bases remaining between them. This CDR3 region has 12 residues. Germline assignment: CDR1 SQVTM and CDR2 ANQGSEA. CDR3 nucleotides: TGCAGCGTTGAAGTCGGAGTGGGGGAGCAGTACTTC. It is translated as CSVEVGVGEQYF.

This clonotype came up many times. J is TRBJ2-1 and V is TRBV20-1, with TRBD2 matching 11 bases. Germline V gene data show CDR1 as DFQATT and CDR2 as SNEGSKA (reference sequence). CDR3 size: 15 residues. V was clipped by 4 bases and J by 7 bases; unmatched bases: 9. CDR3 loop: CSATSRLAGGNEQFF. The CDR3 nucleotides are TGCAGTGCTACCTCCCGGCTAGCGGGGGGTAATGAGCAGTTCTTC.

With regard to this clonotype: This sequence may be a read error, since a much larger clone differs from it by one base. The genes are TRBV12-5 and TRBJ2-1; 9 bases line up with TRBD1. Losses at the gene ends were 1 base for V and 9 bases for J; bases not matched to a gene: 10. This CDR3 region has 16 residues. The germline V gene encodes CDR1 LGHNT and CDR2 FRNRAP. CDR3 sequence (DNA): TGTGCTAGTGGTTTGGAGGGGACAGGGATAAGGGGTGAGCAGTTCTTC. This translates into CASGLEGTGIRGEQFF. Full variable domain (outside the CDR3, taken from reference TRBV12-5 and TRBJ2-1): DARVTQTPRHKVTEMGQEVTMRCQPILGHNTVFWYRQTMMQGLELLAYFRNRAPLDDSGMPKDRFSAEMPDATLATLKIQPSEPRDSAVYFCASGLEGTGIRGEQFFGPGTRLTVL.

Many counts were recorded for this clonotype. CDR3 region: CASRKRGSYNEQFF. DNA of the CDR3: TGTGCCAGCCGTAAACGGGGGTCCTACAATGAGCAGTTCTTC. The chain recombines TRBV27 with TRBJ2-1, with D perhaps TRBD2 (6 bases). In germline, CDR1 is MNHEY, CDR2 SMNVEV (reference sequence). Trimming removed 8 bases from V and 1 base from J, with 12 bases in between. The CDR3 covers 14 residues.

This clonotype was recorded many times. The CDR3 DNA reads as TGTGCCAGCAGCCCACAGGGTTTCGGCAATGAGCAGTTCTTC. This codes for CASSPQGFGNEQFF. The rearrangement uses TRBV7-9 and TRBJ2-1, with TRBD1 as a possible D gene (6 bases). The CDR3 is made up of 14 amino acids. The V end lost 5 bases, the J end lost 6 bases, and 14 bases lay between the germline ends. Germline CDR1 and CDR2: SEHNR and FQNEAQ (reference sequence).

The sample holds many counts of this clonotype. The rearrangement links TRBV12-3 or TRBV12-4 to TRBJ2-2, with D possibly being TRBD2 (6 bases). V was pared by 6 bases and J by 4 bases, with 12 bases between. The CDR3 totals 14 residues. CDR3 nucleotide sequence: TGTGCCAGCAGGGGAGGACCGGGCACCGGGGAGCTGTTTTTT. Its protein product is CASRGGPGTGELFF.

Of note for this clonotype: A much bigger clone sits one base away, suggesting this may be a read error. V gene TRBV24-1 combines with J gene TRBJ2-3; 7 nucleotides match TRBD2. CDR3 length equals 14 residues. CDR1 and CDR2 from the germline V gene are KGHDR and SFDVKD. The CDR3 DNA reads as TGTGCCACCAGTGATGTGACTAGCACAGGTACGCAGTATTTT. It yields the protein CATSDVTSTGTQYF.

This clonotype was seen at least ten times. The J gene is TRBJ1-2, the V gene TRBV4-3; D is perhaps TRBD1 (5 bases). Trimming removed 0 bases at V and 7 bases at J, with 12 bases between. The germline V gene has CDR1 LGHNA and CDR2 YSLEER. The CDR3 consists of 14 residues. CDR3 sequence (DNA): TGCGCCAGCAGCCAAGATCTAGGGGATCCTGGCTACACCTTC. Translated, it gives CASSQDLGDPGYTF.

Many counts were recorded for this clonotype. The chain recombines TRBV20-1 with TRBJ2-5; D ambiguous. The CDR3 consists of 12 residues. Trimming removed 3 bases at V and 5 bases at J, with 10 bases between. Germline-derived CDR1 and CDR2 are DFQATT and SNEGSKA (reference sequence). For the CDR3, the DNA is TGCAGTGCTAGTGCCAGAGGCGAGACCCAGTACTTC. Protein product: CSASARGETQYF.

Turning to this clonotype: Its ends do not fully match the called genes, so a read error is possible. This chain connects TRBV12-3 or TRBV12-4 to TRBJ2-1; no firm D call. This CDR3 comprises 13 residues. The CDR3 DNA reads TGTGCCAGCAGTTATCAGCCGAGCGATGAGCAGTCCTTC. Amino acids: CASSYQPSDEQSF.

This clonotype was counted many times. The genes are TRBV7-2 and TRBJ2-1, with TRBD2 identical over 9 bases. The trim removed 2 bases at V and 4 bases at J, leaving 9 bases unmatched. CDR1 and CDR2 (germline): SGHTA, FQGNSA. The CDR3 totals 17 residues. The CDR3 nucleotides read TGTGCCAGCAGCTTATTTCTAGCGGGGACCGGTTACAATGAGCAGTTCTTC. Residues: CASSLFLAGTGYNEQFF.

This clonotype was found a few times. The chain carries TRBV29-1 and TRBJ2-7, with TRBD1 identical over 9 bases. CDR1 and CDR2 (germline): SQVTM, ANQGSEA. The CDR3 runs 14 residues. V shed 3 bases and J 3 bases; nucleotides not matched to a gene: 6. This CDR3 is CSVDAGTGLYEQYF. CDR3 DNA sequence: TGCAGCGTTGACGCCGGGACAGGGCTCTACGAGCAGTACTTC.

This clonotype appeared many times. For the CDR3, the DNA is TGTGCCAGCAGCCAAGACCACTCCACAGATACGCAGTATTTT. As protein: CASSQDHSTDTQYF. This chain uses TRBV4-2 with TRBJ2-3; D is unresolved. The V end lost 0 bases, the J end lost 2 bases, and 6 bases lay between the germline ends. The CDR3 is 14 residues long. Germline V CDR1 and CDR2: LGHNA, YNFKEQ.

This clonotype has a count of ten or more. In DNA, the CDR3 is TGTGCCAGCAGCATCGGCAGAGCGGGAGGCAAAGATACGCAGTATTTT. It translates to CASSIGRAGGKDTQYF. V gene TRBV7-2 combines with J gene TRBJ2-3, with 9 bases fitting TRBD2. The CDR3 is 16 residues long. The trim removed 5 bases at V and 5 bases at J, leaving 11 bases unmatched. The germline V gene encodes CDR1 SGHTA and CDR2 FQGNSA.

This clonotype was observed many times. The chain uses TRBV6-6 and TRBJ2-5; TRBD1 matches at 8 bases. Germline-derived CDR1 and CDR2 are MNHNY and SVGAGI (reference sequence). V dropped 7 bases and J dropped 2; count of bases not matched to a gene: 9. The CDR3 covers 15 residues. As DNA, the CDR3 is TGTGCCAGCACCAAGGGGACAGGAGGACAAGAGACCCAGTACTTC. Translating gives CASTKGTGGQETQYF.

J is TRBJ2-7 and V is TRBV29-1; no reliable D call. V lost 5 bases to trimming and J lost 8 bases, with 19 bases between them. The germline V gene encodes CDR1 SQVTM and CDR2 ANQGSEA. The CDR3 consists of 13 residues. The CDR3 protein is CSVLLGLGYQQYF. The CDR3 DNA reads TGCAGCGTTCTACTGGGGTTGGGGTACCAGCAGTACTTC.

The table lists this clonotype with a count of one. The chain uses TRBV11-3 and TRBJ2-2; D gene ambiguous. Trimming pared 2 bases from V and 5 bases from J, leaving 15 bases between. CDR3 length: 16 amino acids. CDR1 and CDR2 (germline): SGHNT, YENEEA. The CDR3 is CASSLSDSPFTGELFF. The CDR3 region has the DNA TGTGCCAGCAGCTTAAGTGACTCACCTTTTACCGGGGAGCTGTTTTTT.

This clonotype showed up just a few times. J is TRBJ1-1 and V is TRBV7-2, with TRBD1 as a possible D gene (6 bases). CDR3 length: 15 residues. Trimming took 5 bases from V and 4 from J, leaving 17 bases between them. CDR1 is SGHTA, CDR2 FQGNSA, per germline. CDR3 amino acids: CASSPRSGDRTEAFF. CDR3 coding DNA: TGTGCCAGCAGCCCTCGCTCAGGGGACCGCACTGAAGCTTTCTTT.

This clonotype was counted many times. The chain links TRBV29-1 to TRBJ1-2; the match to TRBD1 covers 7 bases. V was clipped by 6 bases and J by 5 bases; unmatched bases: 9. The CDR3 runs 13 residues. The germline V gene encodes CDR1 SQVTM and CDR2 ANQGSEA. In nucleotides, the CDR3 is TGCAGCGTCGACGACAGGGCGCGGTATGGCTACACCTTC. Its protein product is CSVDDRARYGYTF.

At least ten counts were recorded for this clonotype. J is TRBJ2-5 and V is TRBV2; tentatively, D is TRBD1 or TRBD2 (6 bases each). Per the germline V gene, CDR1 is SNHLY and CDR2 is FYNNEI. This CDR3 has 16 residues. V lost 2 bases to trimming and J lost 5 bases, with 18 bases between them. The CDR3 loop is CASSERGPGAGETQYF. CDR3 sequence (DNA): TGTGCCAGCAGTGAACGCGGGCCGGGGGCAGGGGAGACCCAGTACTTC.

As for this clonotype: With a much larger clone just one base away, this may be a read error. The chain has TRBV6-6 and TRBJ2-1; 7 bases agree with TRBD1. Per the germline V gene, CDR1 is MNHNY and CDR2 is SVGAGI (reference sequence). The CDR3 contains 11 residues. The CDR3 DNA sequence: TGTGCCAGCAGTACCGGACAGGAGCGGTTCTTC. Amino acid sequence: CASSTGQERFF.

A note on this clonotype: A read error may explain this, as a much larger clone is one base away. CDR3: CASSSRTGSSAYTF. The CDR3 DNA reads as TGTGCCAGCAGTTCCCGGACAGGGTCGAGTGCCTACACCTTC. The chain links TRBV28 to TRBJ1-2; 8 nucleotides match TRBD1. The J segment lost 10 bases and the V segment lost 4 bases, leaving 11 bases of the junction unmatched. CDR1 and CDR2 (germline): MDHEN, SYDVKM. There are 14 residues in the CDR3.

This clonotype was seen at least ten times. The chain employs TRBV12-5 and TRBJ2-7, with 13 bases matching TRBD2. The CDR3 extends over 15 amino acids. The trim removed 6 bases at V and 5 bases at J, leaving 7 bases unmatched. The germline CDR1 and CDR2 sequences are LGHNT and FRNRAP. CDR3 sequence: CASGQGTSGIHEQYF. The DNA for the CDR3 is TGTGCTAGTGGGCAAGGGACTAGCGGGATCCACGAGCAGTACTTC.

With regard to this clonotype: A much larger clone lies a single base off, so this may be a read error. V and J are TRBV27 and TRBJ1-1; D not certain. CDR1 and CDR2 from the germline V gene are MNHEY and SMNVEV (reference sequence). The V gene lost 6 bases and the J gene lost 5 bases, with 13 bases spanning the gap. CDR3 size: 13 residues. CDR3 sequence reads: CASSGEPGTEAFF. CDR3 in DNA: TGTGCCAGCAGCGGAGAGCCCGGTACTGAAGCTTTCTTT.

This sequence joins TRBV4-1 and TRBJ2-5; 11 positions agree with TRBD1. CDR3 size: 17 residues. Losses at the gene ends were 7 bases for V and 2 bases for J; bases not matched to a gene: 12. Looked up from germline, CDR1 is MGHRA and CDR2 is YSYEKL. The CDR3 loop reads CASIHTRDRGTQETQYF. The CDR3, as DNA: TGCGCCAGCATCCATACCCGGGACAGGGGGACGCAAGAGACCCAGTACTTC.

V usage is TRBV4-3 and J usage is TRBJ1-3; D may be TRBD1 (5 bases). The V gene lost 4 bases and the J gene lost 3 bases, with 10 bases spanning the gap. The germline CDR1 and CDR2 sequences are LGHNA and YSLEER. The CDR3 consists of 14 residues. This chain's CDR3 is CASSRRDGGNTIYF. DNA for the CDR3: TGCGCCAGCAGCCGGAGGGACGGTGGAAACACCATATATTTT.

At least ten counts were recorded for this clonotype. This chain joins TRBV4-2 and TRBJ2-3, with 10 nucleotides matching TRBD2. The germline V gene has CDR1 LGHNA and CDR2 YNFKEQ. CDR3 length: 16 amino acids. V lost 1 base to trimming and J lost 4 bases; unmatched junction nucleotides: 5. The CDR3 loop reads CASSQVPSGSPDTQYF. The DNA of the CDR3 is TGTGCCAGCAGCCAAGTCCCTAGCGGGAGCCCAGATACGCAGTATTTT.

This clonotype has at least ten counts. J is TRBJ2-5 and V is TRBV6-2 or TRBV6-3; TRBD1 is a possible D gene (5 bases). V was trimmed by 0 bases and J by 0 bases, leaving 8 bases between them. Germline V lookup: CDR1 MNHEY, CDR2 SVGEGT. The CDR3 loop spans 15 amino acids. The CDR3 nucleotides read TGTGCCAGCAGTTACTCATCCAGGGACCAAGAGACCCAGTACTTC. Translated: CASSYSSRDQETQYF.